The source of this TCR beta chain is a study of cytomegalovirus exposure and HLA in healthy donors. Study-wide results and caveats: Later on, a genetic analysis was performed. It linked a missense variant in DCLRE1C with V- and J-gene trimming of TCR beta.

As concerns this clone: The antigen remains undetermined.

CDR1 is SNHLY and CDR2 is FYNNEI in the germline V gene. The CDR3 is 15 amino acids. V trimming: 6 bases; J trimming: 7 bases; junction bases outside the gene matches: 9. 13 Jbeta primers and 60 Vbeta primers were used for the PCR. Assay: immunoSEQ multiplex PCR; the TCRdb copy retains only in-frame clones and omits some. This sample has 150,000 to 200,000 clones, with 77% found just once. This receptor was identified in a woman between 40 and 50 years old in good health and CMV-seropositive. V usage is TRBV2 and J usage is TRBJ2-1; 10 bases match TRBD1. What was sequenced was PBMCs. The CDR3 loop is CASSLTGGAGNEQFF. The CDR3, as DNA: TGTGCCAGCAGCCTGACAGGGGGCGCGGGGAATGAGCAGTTCTTC. The variable domain in full, with the rest retrieved from reference TRBV2 and TRBJ2-1, is EPEVTQTPSHQVTQMGQEVILRCVPISNHLYFYWYRQILGQKVEFLVSFYNNEISEKSEIFDDQFSVERPDGSNFTLKIRSTKLEDSAMYFCASSLTGGAGNEQFFGPGTRLTVL.